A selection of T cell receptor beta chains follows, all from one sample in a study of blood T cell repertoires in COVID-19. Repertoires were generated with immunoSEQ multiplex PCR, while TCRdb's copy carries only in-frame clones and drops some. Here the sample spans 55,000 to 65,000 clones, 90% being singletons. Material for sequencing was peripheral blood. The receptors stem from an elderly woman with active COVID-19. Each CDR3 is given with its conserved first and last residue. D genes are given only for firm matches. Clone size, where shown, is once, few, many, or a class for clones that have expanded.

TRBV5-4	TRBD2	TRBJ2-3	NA	CASRTSGDTDTQYF	TGTGCCTCTCGGACTAGCGGAGACACAGATACGCAGTATTTT
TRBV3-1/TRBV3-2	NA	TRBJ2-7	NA	CASSQMEYEQYF	TGTGCCAGCAGCCAAATGGAGTACGAGCAGTACTTC
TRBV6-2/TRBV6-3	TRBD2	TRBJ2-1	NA	CASSYSTRLAGTGEQFF	TGTGCCAGCAGTTACTCGACCCGGCTAGCGGGAACGGGTGAGCAGTTCTTC
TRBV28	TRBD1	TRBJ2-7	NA	CASSSPGQGSYEQYF	TGTGCCAGCAGTTCCCCGGGACAGGGTTCCTACGAGCAGTACTTC
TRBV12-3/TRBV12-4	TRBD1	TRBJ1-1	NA	CASSQDRVTEAFF	TGTGCCAGCAGTCAAGACAGGGTGACTGAAGCTTTCTTT
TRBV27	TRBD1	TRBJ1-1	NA	CASKGAMNTEAFF	TGTGCCAGCAAGGGGGCCATGAACACTGAAGCTTTCTTT
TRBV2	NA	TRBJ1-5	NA	CASSARQGLWQPQHF	TGTGCCAGCAGTGCGAGGCAGGGCCTTTGGCAGCCCCAGCATTTT
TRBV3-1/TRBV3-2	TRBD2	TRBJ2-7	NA	CASSLSGSSYEQYF	TGTGCCAGCAGCCTTAGCGGGAGCTCCTACGAGCAGTACTTC
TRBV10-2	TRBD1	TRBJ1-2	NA	CASSELDRMTPNYGYTF	TGCGCCAGCAGTGAGTTGGACAGGATGACGCCCAACTATGGCTACACCTTC
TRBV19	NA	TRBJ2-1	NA	CASSIWMTDPPRNEQFF	TGTGCCAGTAGTATATGGATGACTGACCCCCCGCGGAATGAGCAGTTCTTC
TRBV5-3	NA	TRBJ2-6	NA	CARSLAGFGANVLTF	TGTGCCAGAAGCTTGGCAGGGTTCGGGGCCAACGTCCTGACTTTC
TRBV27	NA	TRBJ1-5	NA	CASSFEGRNQPQHF	TGTGCCAGCAGTTTTGAGGGTAGGAATCAGCCCCAGCATTTT
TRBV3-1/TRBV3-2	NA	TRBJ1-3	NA	CASSRRSSGNTIYF	TGTGCCAGCAGCAGACGGAGCTCTGGAAACACCATATATTTT
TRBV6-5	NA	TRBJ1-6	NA	CASRLRGTYNSPLHF	TGTGCCAGCAGACTCCGGGGGACCTATAATTCACCCCTCCACTTT
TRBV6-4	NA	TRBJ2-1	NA	CASRPGASYNEQFF	TGTGCCAGTAGACCGGGAGCATCCTACAATGAGCAGTTCTTC
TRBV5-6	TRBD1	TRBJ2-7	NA	CASSFGTVYEQYF	TGTGCCAGCAGCTTTGGGACAGTCTACGAGCAGTACTTC
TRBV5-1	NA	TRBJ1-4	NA	CASRKDSQNEKLFF	TGCGCCAGCCGAAAGGACAGTCAAAATGAAAAACTGTTTTTT
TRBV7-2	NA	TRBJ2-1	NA	CASTPTAGSNEQFF	TGTGCCAGCACCCCCACGGCGGGGTCCAATGAGCAGTTCTTC
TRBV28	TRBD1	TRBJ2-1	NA	CASSPTGLGVNEQFF	TGTGCCAGCAGCCCGACAGGGTTGGGGGTCAATGAGCAGTTCTTC
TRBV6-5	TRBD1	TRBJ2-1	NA	CASSYSTGGPQYEQFF	TGTGCCAGCAGTTACTCGACAGGGGGCCCCCAATACGAGCAGTTCTTC
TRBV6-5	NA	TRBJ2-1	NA	CASRGSTNEQFF	TGTGCCAGCAGGGGCTCTACCAATGAGCAGTTCTTC
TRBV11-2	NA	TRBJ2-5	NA	CASSFLSGQGETQYF	TGTGCCAGCAGCTTTCTGAGCGGGCAGGGAGAGACCCAGTACTTC
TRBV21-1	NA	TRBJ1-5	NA	CASSTSTGTGDKSNQPQHF	TGTGCCAGCAGCACATCCACCGGGACAGGCGATAAAAGCAATCAGCCCCAGCATTTT
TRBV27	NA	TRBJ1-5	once	CASKGGAGAGLNQPQHF	TGTGCCAGCAAAGGAGGGGCCGGTGCAGGTCTCAATCAGCCCCAGCATTTT
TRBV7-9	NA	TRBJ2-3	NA	CASSLQKDTQYF	TGTGCCAGCAGCTTACAAAAAGATACGCAGTATTTT
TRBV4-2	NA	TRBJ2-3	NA	CASSQDTRGTDTQYF	TGTGCCAGCAGCCAAGATACCCGGGGCACAGATACGCAGTATTTT
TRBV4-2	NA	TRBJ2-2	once	CASSQALTDTGELFF	TGTGCCAGCAGCCAAGCCCTCACGGACACCGGGGAGCTGTTTTTT
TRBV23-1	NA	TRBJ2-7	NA	CASMSYEQYF	TGCGCCAGCATGAGCTACGAGCAGTACTTC
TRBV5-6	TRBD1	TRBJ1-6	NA	CASRRDSYNSPLHF	TGTGCCAGCAGACGGGACAGCTATAATTCACCCCTCCACTTT
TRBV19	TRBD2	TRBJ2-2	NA	CASRPGGHTGELFF	TGTGCCAGTCGCCCGGGGGGGCACACCGGGGAGCTGTTTTTT
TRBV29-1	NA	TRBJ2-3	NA	CSVDRGTDTQYF	TGCAGCGTTGATAGGGGTACAGATACGCAGTATTTT
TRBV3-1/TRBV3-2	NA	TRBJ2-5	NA	CASSQGPPETQYF	TGTGCCAGCAGCCAAGGTCCCCCGGAGACCCAGTACTTC
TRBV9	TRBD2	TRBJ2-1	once	CASSVAASGSGSYNEQFF	TGTGCCAGCAGCGTAGCGGCTAGCGGGAGCGGCTCCTACAATGAGCAGTTCTTC
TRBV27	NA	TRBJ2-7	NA	CASSQLMGGSYEQYF	TGTGCCAGCAGCCAATTGATGGGGGGCTCCTACGAGCAGTACTTC
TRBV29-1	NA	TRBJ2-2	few	CSVKKGTGNTGELFF	TGCAGCGTTAAAAAGGGGACTGGGAACACCGGGGAGCTGTTTTTT
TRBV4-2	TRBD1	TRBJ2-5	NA	CASSQVRTGVTQETQYF	TGTGCCAGCAGCCAAGTGAGGACAGGGGTGACTCAAGAGACCCAGTACTTC
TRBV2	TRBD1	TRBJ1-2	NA	CASTPRTGDNYGYTF	TGTGCCAGCACTCCACGGACAGGGGACAACTATGGCTACACCTTC
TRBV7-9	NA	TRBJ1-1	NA	CASREGVGGEAFF	TGTGCCAGCAGGGAAGGGGTTGGCGGTGAAGCTTTCTTT
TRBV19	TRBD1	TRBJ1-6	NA	CASRKGQGADSPLHF	TGTGCCAGTAGAAAGGGACAGGGGGCTGATTCACCCCTCCACTTT
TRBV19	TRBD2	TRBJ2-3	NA	CASGRGGRTDTQYF	TGTGCCAGTGGACGGGGGGGCCGCACAGATACGCAGTATTTT
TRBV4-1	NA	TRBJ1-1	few	CASSRGTEAFF	TGCGCCAGCAGCAGGGGAACTGAAGCTTTCTTT
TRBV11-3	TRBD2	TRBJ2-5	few	CASIDRTPLAGGLGTQYF	TGTGCCAGCATCGACCGAACCCCACTAGCGGGGGGGCTTGGGACCCAGTACTTC
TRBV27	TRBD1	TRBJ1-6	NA	CASSLFGQVGWSPLHF	TGTGCCAGCAGTTTATTCGGACAGGTCGGTTGGTCACCCCTCCACTTT
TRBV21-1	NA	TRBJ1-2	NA	CASSAPGQGYGYTF	TGTGCCAGCAGCGCTCCGGGACAGGGCTATGGCTACACCTTC
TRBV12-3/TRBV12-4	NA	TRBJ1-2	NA	CASRTGDGYTF	TGTGCCAGCAGGACAGGAGATGGCTACACCTTC
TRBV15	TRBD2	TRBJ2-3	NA	CATRRETDTQYF	TGTGCCACCAGGCGGGAGACAGATACGCAGTATTTT
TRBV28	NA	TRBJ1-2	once	CASSPPGAERYTF	TGTGCCAGCAGTCCTCCTGGCGCGGAACGCTACACCTTC
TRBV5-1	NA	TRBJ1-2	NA	CASSLGQNYGYTF	TGCGCCAGCAGCTTGGGGCAGAACTATGGCTACACCTTC